This T cell receptor (beta chain) was sequenced in a study of blood T cell repertoires in COVID-19 (dated by TCRdb to 2018 to 2020). Some background on the complete study: Collaborator samples came from the United States, Italy and Spain and covered acute and convalescent phases of COVID-19. The material from the prospective study consisted of cDNA or gDNA derived from T cells, B-cell-depleted T cells, or PBMCs. Subjects who had been exposed to COVID-19, were actively infected with it, or had recovered from it provided the deeply sampled blood TCRbeta repertoires that made up the dataset. The repertoires were released in a freely available public database meant as a resource for research on the immune response to SARS-CoV-2. Samples came from the ongoing ImmuneRACE study (first 160 participants) plus 1,254 subjects from 6 global collaborators. The sample metadata nearly always contained a de-identified subject ID, COVID-19 status, age in years and sex. Where available, HLA class I and class II types were obtained from metadata supplied by the sample provider rather than from assay-based typing.

Overall study results and their limits: How much clinical and demographic metadata was included differed by source and by participant, and the metadata was provided uncurated.

Points on this clone: Its antigen target is currently unknown. Base qualities are missing; no much larger clone stands one base away.

There are 15 amino acids in the CDR3, from cysteine to phenylalanine inclusive. CDR3 DNA is the only sequence kept; it has 45 bases, read in frame from the first base. CDR1 KGHSH and CDR2 LQKENI are derived from the germline V gene. V has 3 bases trimmed and J has 7 bases trimmed; junction bases matching no gene number 10. TCRbeta CDR3 regions were amplified from genomic DNA using the immunoSEQ Assay, a bias-controlled multiplex PCR. In the source study's methods: The number of nucleated cells in each sample was estimated from the amplification of reference gene primers within the assay. To quantify the absolute abundance of each unique TCRbeta CDR3 rearrangement, sequence reads were collapsed and filtered. Productive Simpson clonality was computed per sample as the square root of Simpson's diversity index over productive rearrangements. TCRdb took over this immuneACCESS table, retaining in-frame rearrangements with V and J assigned. Such tables are incomplete; in checked studies, under half of the missing clones stem from an unresolved V gene, and the remainder is unexplained. The D gene and trimming were derived from the DNA, and the V and J assignments and clone size from that table. This sample comprises 330,000 or so clones, approximately 91% of them detected only once. The ten most abundant clones make up approximately 1% of the sample.

Enrolling through a virtual design, the prospective study's participants ranged in age from roughly 18 to 95 years and lived across roughly 23 United States geographic areas. Cohort assignment in the prospective study relied on participant-reported clinical history from a screening survey and a study questionnaire. A participant counted as exposed if, within 2 weeks of entering the study, that participant had been in contact with someone who had a PCR-confirmed or clinician-diagnosed COVID-19 case. In the prospective study, whole blood, serum and a nasopharyngeal or oropharyngeal swab were collected from each participant by mobile phlebotomists. Participants in the prospective study had the option to provide additional blood draws and questionnaires over a roughly 2-month period. Before DNA extraction, prospective study blood samples were shipped either frozen or at room temperature.

Sequencing was done on a sample of PBMCs or T cells enriched from blood (not recorded which). The origin of this receptor is a woman in her twenties or thirties who had been exposed to COVID-19. This chain joins TRBV18 to TRBJ1-1; 8 central nucleotides agree with TRBD1. The nucleotide sequence is given as TGTGCCAGCTCACCGACTGCCCAGGGGGCAAGTGAAGCTTTCTTT. The encoded protein is CASSPTAQGASEAFF.